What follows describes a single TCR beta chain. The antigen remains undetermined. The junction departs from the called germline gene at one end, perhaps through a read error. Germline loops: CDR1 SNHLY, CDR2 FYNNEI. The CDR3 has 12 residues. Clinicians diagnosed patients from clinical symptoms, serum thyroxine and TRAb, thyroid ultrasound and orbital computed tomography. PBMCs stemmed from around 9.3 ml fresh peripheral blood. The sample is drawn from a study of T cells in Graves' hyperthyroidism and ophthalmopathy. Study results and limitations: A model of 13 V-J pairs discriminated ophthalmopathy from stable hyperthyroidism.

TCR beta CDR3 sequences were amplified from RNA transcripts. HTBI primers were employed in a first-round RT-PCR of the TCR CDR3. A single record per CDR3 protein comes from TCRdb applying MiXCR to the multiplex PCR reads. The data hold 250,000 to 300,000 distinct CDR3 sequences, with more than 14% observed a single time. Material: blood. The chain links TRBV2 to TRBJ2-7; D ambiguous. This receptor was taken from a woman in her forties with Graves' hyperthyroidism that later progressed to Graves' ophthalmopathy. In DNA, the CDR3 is TGTGTCAGCAGACGCAGGAAATACGAGCAGTACTTC. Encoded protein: CVSRRRKYEQYF.